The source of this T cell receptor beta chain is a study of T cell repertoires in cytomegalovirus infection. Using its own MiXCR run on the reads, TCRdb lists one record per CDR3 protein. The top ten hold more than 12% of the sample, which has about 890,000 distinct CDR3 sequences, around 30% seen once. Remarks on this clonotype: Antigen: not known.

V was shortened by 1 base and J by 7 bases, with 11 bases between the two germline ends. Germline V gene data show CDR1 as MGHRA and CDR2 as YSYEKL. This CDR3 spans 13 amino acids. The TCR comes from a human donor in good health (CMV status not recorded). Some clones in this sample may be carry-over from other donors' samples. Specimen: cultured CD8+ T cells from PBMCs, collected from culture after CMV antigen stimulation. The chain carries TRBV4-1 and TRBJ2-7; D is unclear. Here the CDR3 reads CASSQGSSGEQYF. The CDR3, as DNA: TGCGCCAGCAGCCAAGGTTCTTCTGGGGAGCAGTACTTC.